This note documents a single T cell receptor (beta chain) sequence. Antigen specificity is unknown. The germline gene is not matched at one end of the junction; a read error may be the cause. A modified ARM-PCR protocol with three rounds of nested PCR amplified TCRbeta. TCRdb reprocessed the multiplex PCR reads with MiXCR, giving one entry per CDR3 protein. The profile shows almost 75,000 distinct CDR3 sequences, roughly 70% of them singletons. The CDR3 extends over 16 amino acids. Germline loops: CDR1 MNHNS, CDR2 SASEGT. This sample was taken from a study of tumor and adjacent non-tumor tissue in lung cancer. Study at large: Patients comprised roughly 12 adenocarcinoma, a couple of squamous cell carcinoma and 1 small cell lung cancer. Points from the study as a whole: Tumor repertoires had a smaller top 100 clone share than normal lung.

This sample's RNA came from whole unsorted tissue. This non-tumor lung sample came from over 3 cm beyond the tumor edge. This clonotype was obtained from a woman aged 45-60 years with non-small cell lung cancer. The specimen was distant non-tumor lung tissue. The chain recombines TRBV6-1 with TRBJ2-1; D may be TRBD1 or TRBD2 (5 bases each). The CDR3 is CTSSKEGGTSYNEQFF. In DNA, the CDR3 is TGTACCAGCAGTAAAGAGGGTGGGACGTCCTACAATGAGCAGTTCTTC.